One sample yielded the 20 T cell receptor beta chains listed below, sequenced in a study of shared clonotypes between healthy human individuals. Using immunoSEQ multiplex PCR, the repertoire was profiled, and TCRdb retains in-frame clones only, with some absent. This table has 780,000 or so clones, approximately 77% appearing once. Sample: memory CD4+ T cells sorted from blood. The subset: CD45RA-negative fraction. The receptors originated from a woman aged 30 to 39 in good health.

This clone was detected a few times. CDR3 nucleotide sequence: TGCAGCGTTGCCTTGGGCAGGGGCTACACCTTC. Translating it yields CSVALGRGYTF. The chain links TRBV29-1 to TRBJ1-2; D is ambiguous. Germline lookup yields CDR1 SQVTM and CDR2 ANQGSEA. V was cut by 4 bases and J by 8 bases, with 11 bases left in between. This CDR3 has 11 amino acids.

The genes are TRBV11-2 and TRBJ2-1, with 7 bases fitting TRBD2. This CDR3 has 16 residues. CDR1 and CDR2 (germline): SGHAT, FQNNGV. V gave up 0 bases and J gave up 9 bases; unmatched junction bases: 11. This CDR3 reads CASSLDTSGKVGEQFF. CDR3 nucleotide sequence: TGTGCCAGCAGCTTAGATACGAGCGGGAAAGTCGGTGAGCAGTTCTTC.

This clone is a singleton in its sample. The rearrangement uses TRBV7-2 and TRBJ2-1, with D perhaps matching TRBD1 or TRBD2 (5 bases each). From germline, CDR1 is SGHTA and CDR2 FQGNSA. The V and J ends lost 2 bases and 1 base respectively, with 9 bases between them. The CDR3 has 15 amino acids. This CDR3 is CASSLRGASYNEQFF. CDR3 nucleotide sequence: TGTGCCAGCAGCTTAAGGGGAGCGTCCTACAATGAGCAGTTCTTC.

This clone has more than one count but fewer than ten. The chain joins TRBV10-1 to TRBJ2-3, with D tentatively TRBD2 (6 bases). The V end lost 6 bases, the J end lost 0 bases, and 13 bases lay between the germline ends. The CDR3 sequence is 15 residues long. Germline CDR1 WNHNN, CDR2 SYGVQD (reference sequence). This CDR3 reads CASSPTSGSTDTQYF. The CDR3 DNA follows: TGCGCCAGCAGCCCTACGAGCGGGAGCACAGATACGCAGTATTTT.

This clone was counted at least ten times. The J gene is TRBJ2-7, the V gene TRBV10-1; the D gene is possibly TRBD2 (6 bases). The CDR3 sequence is 13 residues long. The ends were cut back, 5 bases at V and 4 bases at J, with 12 bases in the middle. Germline CDR1 is WNHNN and CDR2 is SYGVQD (reference sequence). The CDR3 nucleotides are TGCGCCAGCAGTCGTTACGGAGGGTACGAGCAGTACTTC. It codes for CASSRYGGYEQYF.

The chain is built from TRBV6-1 and TRBJ2-3, with D possibly TRBD1 on 6 matching bases. This CDR3 has 16 residues. In germline, CDR1 is MNHNS, CDR2 SASEGT. Trimming shortened V by 2 bases and J by 1 base, and 13 bases separated the two germline ends. The CDR3 loop reads CASSELGGVGTDTQYF. The CDR3 bases are TGTGCCAGCAGTGAACTTGGGGGCGTAGGCACAGATACGCAGTATTTT.

V usage is TRBV14 and J usage is TRBJ1-2; 7 nucleotides align to TRBD1. V lost 2 bases and J lost 5; bases outside the gene matches: 8. This CDR3 is built from 15 residues. Germline assignment: CDR1 SGHDN and CDR2 FVKESK. CDR3: CASSQRTGGRYGYTF. Here the CDR3 DNA reads TGTGCCAGCAGCCAACGGACAGGAGGCCGTTATGGCTACACCTTC. The whole variable domain, remainder taken from reference TRBV14 and TRBJ1-2, is EAGVTQFPSHSVIEKGQTVTLRCDPISGHDNLYWYRRVMGKEIKFLLHFVKESKQDESGMPNNRFLAERTGGTYSTLKVQPAELEDSGVYFCASSQRTGGRYGYTFGSGTRLTVV.

The genes are TRBV5-8 and TRBJ2-1; possibly TRBD1 for D (5 bases). Germline loops: CDR1 SGHTS, CDR2 YDEGEE. The V and J ends lost 3 bases and 6 bases respectively, with 7 bases between them. The CDR3 has 12 amino acids. This chain's CDR3 is CASSSDSNEQFF. CDR3 sequence (DNA): TGTGCCAGCAGCTCAGACAGCAATGAGCAGTTCTTC.

V usage is TRBV18 and J usage is TRBJ2-7, with 8 bases aligning to TRBD1. Germline lookup yields CDR1 KGHSH and CDR2 LQKENI. The CDR3 length is 15 residues. The V segment lost 6 bases and the J segment 3 bases; nucleotides outside the gene matches: 10. The CDR3 coding sequence is TGTGCCAGCTCCCCTACCGGGACAGGAGACTACGAGCAGTACTTC. Protein: CASSPTGTGDYEQYF.

The V gene is TRBV2, the J gene TRBJ1-2; D remains unclear. Germline lookup yields CDR1 SNHLY and CDR2 FYNNEI. V was cut by 6 bases and J by 2 bases, with 10 bases left in between. The CDR3 spans 13 residues. The CDR3 spells CASSNGQNYGYTF. CDR3 coding DNA: TGTGCCAGCAGCAATGGTCAGAACTATGGCTACACCTTC.

This sequence joins TRBV27 and TRBJ1-4; D call uncertain. This CDR3 spans 15 amino acids. Germline V gene lookup returns CDR1 MNHEY and CDR2 SMNVEV (reference sequence). Trimming removed 5 bases at V and 0 bases at J, with 10 bases between. The CDR3 bases are TGTGCCAGCAGTGCAAGCGGGGCAACTAATGAAAAACTGTTTTTT. The encoded protein is CASSASGATNEKLFF.

The chain joins TRBV14 to TRBJ2-1; 7 nucleotides match TRBD2. The V and J ends lost 5 bases and 14 bases, in that order; junction bases with no gene match: 21. There are 16 residues in the CDR3. Per the germline V gene, CDR1 is SGHDN and CDR2 is FVKESK. The DNA for the CDR3 is TGTGCCAGCAGCGAAATCGGACTAGAACCATCTTACGTTAAGTTCTTC. It specifies CASSEIGLEPSYVKFF.

The rearrangement joins TRBV6-6 to TRBJ2-7; 8 nucleotides line up with TRBD1. The ends lost 2 bases at V and 2 bases at J; junction bases unmatched: 5. The CDR3 covers 15 residues. From germline, CDR1 is MNHNY and CDR2 SVGAGI (reference sequence). CDR3 amino acids: CASSYTQGAAYEQYF. As DNA, the CDR3 is TGTGCCAGCAGTTACACCCAGGGGGCAGCCTACGAGCAGTACTTC.

A single count supports this clone. This chain uses TRBV2 with TRBJ2-2, with D possibly TRBD2 on 7 matching bases. V was shortened by 10 bases and J by 5 bases, with 20 bases between the two germline ends. The CDR3 spans 15 residues. Germline values: CDR1 SNHLY, CDR2 FYNNEI. CDR3 sequence reads: CATPGAGENTGELFF. CDR3 in DNA: TGTGCCACGCCGGGGGCGGGAGAAAATACCGGGGAGCTGTTTTTT.

The rearrangement uses TRBV7-6 and TRBJ1-3; no definite D call. The ends were cut back, 3 bases at V and 1 base at J, with 10 bases in the middle. Germline CDR1 is SGHVS and CDR2 is FNYEAQ. The CDR3 extends over 15 amino acids. CDR3 loop: CASSFLGRSGNTIYF. Here the CDR3 DNA reads TGTGCCAGCAGCTTCCTAGGACGGTCTGGAAACACCATATATTTT.

The genes are TRBV15 and TRBJ1-1; D not resolved. V shed 9 bases and J shed 0 bases, with 11 bases lying between them. There are 13 residues in the CDR3. Per the germline V gene, CDR1 is LNHNV and CDR2 is YYDKDF (reference sequence). CDR3 DNA sequence: TGTGCCACAACTAATCTCATGAACACTGAAGCTTTCTTT. Protein product: CATTNLMNTEAFF.

V gene TRBV10-2 combines with J gene TRBJ2-2; 9 bases are shared with TRBD2. V shed 6 bases and J 7 bases; nucleotides not matched to a gene: 6. The CDR3 is 14 residues long. Germline loops: CDR1 WSHSY, CDR2 SAAADI. The CDR3 DNA follows: TGCGCCAGCAGGACTAGCGGTCCAGGCGGGGAGCTGTTTTTT. The encoded protein is CASRTSGPGGELFF.

This clone was counted only a few times. The chain is built from TRBV6-6 and TRBJ2-7, with D possibly being TRBD1 or TRBD2 (6 bases each). The CDR3 runs to 13 residues. Per germline, CDR1 MNHNY and CDR2 SVGAGI (reference sequence). Trimming cost V 7 bases and J 3 bases, with 13 bases left between them. The CDR3 DNA reads as TGTGCCAGCAACGGGAGCAGGGGCTACGAGCAGTACTTC. Translating it yields CASNGSRGYEQYF.

This clone was counted only a few times. The genes are TRBV27 and TRBJ1-1; D uncertain. Germline CDR1 is MNHEY and CDR2 is SMNVEV (reference sequence). The CDR3 extends over 13 amino acids. Trimming took off 2 bases at V and 5 bases at J, with 9 bases between the two ends. The CDR3 loop is CASSLIPGTEAFF. The DNA for the CDR3 is TGTGCCAGCAGTTTAATACCGGGGACTGAAGCTTTCTTT.

The chain carries TRBV7-2 and TRBJ1-1; D may be TRBD1 (5 bases). Looked up from germline, CDR1 is SGHTA and CDR2 is FQGNSA. V lost 5 bases to trimming and J lost 0 bases, with 13 bases between them. The CDR3 spans 15 residues. CDR3 DNA: TGTGCCAGCAGCATCAGGGTGGGGATGAACACTGAAGCTTTCTTT. Protein product: CASSIRVGMNTEAFF.